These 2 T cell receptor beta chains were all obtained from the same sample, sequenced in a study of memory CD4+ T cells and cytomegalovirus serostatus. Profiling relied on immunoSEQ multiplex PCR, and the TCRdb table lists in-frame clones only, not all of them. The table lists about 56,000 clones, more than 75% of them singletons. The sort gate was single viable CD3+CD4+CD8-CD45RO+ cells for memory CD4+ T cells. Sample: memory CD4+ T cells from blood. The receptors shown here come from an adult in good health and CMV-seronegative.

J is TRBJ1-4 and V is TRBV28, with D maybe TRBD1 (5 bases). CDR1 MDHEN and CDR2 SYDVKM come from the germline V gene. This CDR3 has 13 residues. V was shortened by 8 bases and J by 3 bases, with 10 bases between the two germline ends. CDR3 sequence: CASLKTANEKLFF. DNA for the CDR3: TGTGCCAGCCTGAAGACAGCTAATGAAAAACTGTTTTTT.

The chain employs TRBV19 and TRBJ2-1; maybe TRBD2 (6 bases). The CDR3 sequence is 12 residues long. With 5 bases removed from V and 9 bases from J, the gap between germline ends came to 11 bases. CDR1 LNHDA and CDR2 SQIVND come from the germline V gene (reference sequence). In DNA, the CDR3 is TGTGCCAGTAGTCCCTCGGGGGTTGAGCAGTTCTTC. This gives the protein CASSPSGVEQFF.